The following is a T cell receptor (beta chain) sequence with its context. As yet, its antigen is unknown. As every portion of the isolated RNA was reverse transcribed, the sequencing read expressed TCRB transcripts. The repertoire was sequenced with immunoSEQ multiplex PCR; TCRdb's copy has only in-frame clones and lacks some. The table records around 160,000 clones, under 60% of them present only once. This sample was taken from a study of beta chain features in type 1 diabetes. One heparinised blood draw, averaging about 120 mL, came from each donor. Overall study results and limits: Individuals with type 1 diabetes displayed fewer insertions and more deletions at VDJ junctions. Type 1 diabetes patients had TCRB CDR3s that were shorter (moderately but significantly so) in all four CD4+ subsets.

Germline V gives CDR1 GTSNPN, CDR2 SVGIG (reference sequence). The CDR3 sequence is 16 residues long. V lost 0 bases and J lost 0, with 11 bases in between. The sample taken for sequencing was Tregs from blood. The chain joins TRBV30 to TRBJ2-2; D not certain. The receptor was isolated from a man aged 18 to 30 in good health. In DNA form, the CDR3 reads TGTGCCTGGAGTGTAATGAGGCTTTCGAACACCGGGGAGCTGTTTTTT. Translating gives CAWSVMRLSNTGELFF.